This TCR beta chain was retrieved from a study of lymphopenia after photon versus proton radiotherapy. The table came from immunoSEQ multiplex PCR; TCRdb's copy has only in-frame clones and leaves some out. The sample gives more than 70,000 clones, about four fifths of which show up once; under 1.5% is in the top ten. V gave up 4 bases and J gave up 3 bases; unmatched junction bases: 15. The germline V gene encodes CDR1 GTSNPN and CDR2 SVGIG (reference sequence). This CDR3 region has 17 residues. By share, this clone ranks as medium-sized. This chain links TRBV30 with TRBJ2-7; 10 bases agree with TRBD2. The clonotype originates from a man aged 60 to 69 with pancreatic cancer. The sample in question was peripheral blood, obtained from a patient treated with proton-based radiotherapy. The CDR3 protein is CAWKSASGRGLRYEQYF. CDR3 sequence (DNA): TGTGCCTGGAAATCAGCCAGCGGGAGGGGGCTACGCTACGAGCAGTACTTC.